This TCR beta chain was captured in a study of blood T cell repertoires in COVID-19. In the study overall: Acute and convalescent COVID-19 specimens originated in the United States, Italy and Spain. Sources were T cells, B-cell-depleted T cells, or PBMCs; the material itself was cDNA or gDNA.

Per the original data handling: Cell counts per sample came from amplifying reference gene primers. Generated by immunoSEQ multiplex PCR, the TCRdb table keeps only in-frame clones and is missing some. The DNA was the basis for D and trimming; V, J and clone size are from that table. The sample has roughly 160,000 clones, 82% seen once. Per germline, CDR1 MNHEY and CDR2 SVGAGI. The ends were cut back, 7 bases at V and 1 base at J, with 16 bases in the middle. The CDR3 consists of 15 residues. The sequence derives from a woman of 80 years or more with active or convalescent COVID-19. J is TRBJ1-1 and V is TRBV6-5; D is possibly TRBD1 (6 bases). Specimen: peripheral blood. This CDR3 is CASTKVGRGNTEAFF. In DNA form, the CDR3 reads TGTGCCAGCACCAAAGTGGGCAGGGGGAACACTGAAGCTTTCTTT.